This is a list of T cell receptor beta chains from one sample in a study of blood T cell repertoires in COVID-19. The table came from immunoSEQ multiplex PCR; TCRdb's copy has only in-frame clones and leaves some out. This sample has under 250,000 clones, with around 88% found just once. Sequences were obtained from peripheral blood. These TCRs come from a woman of 80 years or more with COVID-19, enrolled during active disease. CDR3s include the opening cysteine and the closing phenylalanine or tryptophan. The D gene is left open where the match is weak. Part of the rows lack a size; the others show once, few, many or a class for expanded clones.

d_gene,j_gene,len,v_gene,abundance,CDR3nt,CDR3aa
.,TRBJ1-2,14,TRBV30,.,TGTGCCTGGAGACCAACCCTGGGGCCCTATGGCTACACCTTC,CAWRPTLGPYGYTF
TRBD1,TRBJ1-1,16,TRBV30,.,TGTGCCTGGAGTGTACGAGACAGGGCTTGGAACACTGAAGCTTTCTTT,CAWSVRDRAWNTEAFF
.,TRBJ1-6,15,TRBV14,few,TGTGCCAGCAGCTCTTTGGCAGGGGCGGGTTCACCCCTCCACTTT,CASSSLAGAGSPLHF
.,TRBJ1-2,16,TRBV5-1,.,TGCGCCAGCAGCTTGGGAGGGCGGTTAGACGACTATGGCTACACCTTC,CASSLGGRLDDYGYTF
.,TRBJ1-2,12,TRBV7-9,.,TGTGCCAGCAGCTTAGAAGGGGTCGGCTACACCTTC,CASSLEGVGYTF
.,TRBJ1-1,13,TRBV28,.,TGTGCCAGCACCTTGGGGGGGCGGACTGAAGCTTTCTTT,CASTLGGRTEAFF
TRBD1,TRBJ1-5,17,TRBV19,.,TGTGCCAGTAGTACGGGACAGGGGGCGAACCGGGATCAGCCCCAGCATTTT,CASSTGQGANRDQPQHF
.,TRBJ1-6,15,TRBV19,.,TGTGCCAGTAGTATTGTTACAGGGACGAATTCACCCCTCCACTTT,CASSIVTGTNSPLHF
.,TRBJ1-6,15,TRBV28,once,TGTGCCAGCAGTTTCGAACAAAGCTATAATTCACCCCTCCACTTT,CASSFEQSYNSPLHF
.,TRBJ1-3,15,TRBV7-3,.,TGTGCCAGCAGCCCCGACAGTTCCTCCGGAAACACCATATATTTT,CASSPDSSSGNTIYF
.,TRBJ1-4,13,TRBV5-4,.,TGTGCCAGCAGCTTACAACAGGGCGGAAAACTGTTTTTT,CASSLQQGGKLFF
.,TRBJ1-2,16,TRBV6-5,.,TGTGCCAGCAGTTACTCGATAACAGGGCAGAACTATGGCTACACCTTC,CASSYSITGQNYGYTF
.,TRBJ1-2,13,TRBV28,.,TGTGCCAGCAGTTTGATAGTGAACTATGGCTACACCTTC,CASSLIVNYGYTF
.,TRBJ2-5,11,TRBV28,.,TGTGCCAGCACCCGCACTGAGACCCAGTACTTC,CASTRTETQYF
.,TRBJ1-5,15,TRBV4-2,.,TGTGCCAGCAGCCAAGTCGAGGGTGGCAATCAGCCCCAGCATTTT,CASSQVEGGNQPQHF
TRBD1,TRBJ1-4,15,TRBV28,.,TGTGCCAGCAGACCCCTCGGGACAGGGGACGAAAAACTGTTTTTT,CASRPLGTGDEKLFF
.,TRBJ1-5,15,TRBV28,once,TGTGCCAGCAGCTTCTCGGGAGGGGCGAATCAGCCCCAGCATTTT,CASSFSGGANQPQHF
.,TRBJ2-2,14,TRBV5-1,.,TGCGCCAGCAGCCCAACACAGGGCACCGGGGAGCTGTTTTTT,CASSPTQGTGELFF
.,TRBJ2-2,15,TRBV18,.,TGTGCCAGCTCACCACCGATCAGGGACACCGGGGAGCTGTTTTTT,CASSPPIRDTGELFF
TRBD1,TRBJ1-1,15,TRBV11-1,.,TGTGCCAGCAGGACAGGGTGGGGCATGAACACTGAAGCTTTCTTT,CASRTGWGMNTEAFF
.,TRBJ2-5,14,TRBV5-4,.,TGTGCCAGCAGCTCAGGGTCTACTCAGGAGACCCAGTACTTC,CASSSGSTQETQYF
TRBD1,TRBJ1-4,15,TRBV5-4,.,TGTGCCAGCAGCCCTGACAGGGGCACTAATGAAAAACTGTTTTTT,CASSPDRGTNEKLFF
TRBD2,TRBJ2-3,17,TRBV28,.,TGTGCCAGCAGTTTATGGTCAGCGGGGGGGCCGCTAGATACGCAGTATTTT,CASSLWSAGGPLDTQYF
TRBD2,TRBJ2-6,16,TRBV19,.,TGTGCCAGTATCCACTCGGCGGGGGCTGGGGCCAACGTCCTGACTTTC,CASIHSAGAGANVLTF
TRBD1,TRBJ2-3,16,TRBV27,.,TGTGCCAGCAGTTTATCGGGACAGGGGGTCACAGATACGCAGTATTTT,CASSLSGQGVTDTQYF
TRBD2,TRBJ2-1,16,TRBV28,.,TGTGCCAGCAGTTTATTCCTAGCGGGGGGGTACAATGAGCAGTTCTTC,CASSLFLAGGYNEQFF
TRBD1,TRBJ2-1,16,TRBV7-6,once,TGTGCCAGCAGCTTAGTGGGGACAGGGGGCTACAATGAGCAGTTCTTC,CASSLVGTGGYNEQFF
TRBD1,TRBJ1-2,16,TRBV19,once,TGTGCCAGTAGTTCAATCCAGGGGGCTGGGAACTATGGCTACACCTTC,CASSSIQGAGNYGYTF
TRBD2,TRBJ2-5,16,TRBV4-1,.,TGCGCCAGCAGCCAAGGACTAGCGGGGGGCTCAGAGACCCAGTACTTC,CASSQGLAGGSETQYF
TRBD1,TRBJ2-3,14,TRBV2,.,TGTGCCAGCAGGAGGGACAGGGGGTTAGATACGCAGTATTTT,CASRRDRGLDTQYF
.,TRBJ1-3,15,TRBV3-1/TRBV3-2,.,TGTGCCAGCAGCCAAGGACGGAGCTCTGGAAACACCATATATTTT,CASSQGRSSGNTIYF
TRBD1,TRBJ1-1,12,TRBV3-1/TRBV3-2,.,TGTGCCAGCAGGGACAGGGACACTGAAGCTTTCTTT,CASRDRDTEAFF
TRBD2,TRBJ2-7,17,TRBV6-2/TRBV6-3,.,TGTGCCAGCAGTTACGGGGGATTAGCGGGGTCGAGGAACGAGCAGTACTTC,CASSYGGLAGSRNEQYF
TRBD2,TRBJ2-1,14,TRBV28,.,TGTGCCAGCAGTTTCCGAGGACTAGGCGATGAGCAGTTCTTC,CASSFRGLGDEQFF
.,TRBJ2-1,14,TRBV29-1,.,TGCAGCGTCGAAGGAGGACAGACCTACAATGAGCAGTTCTTC,CSVEGGQTYNEQFF
TRBD2,TRBJ2-3,16,TRBV10-3,.,TGTGCCATCAAAGCGGGGGGCCCTCGAGGCACAGATACACAGTATTTT,CAIKAGGPRGTDTQYF
TRBD1,TRBJ1-1,15,TRBV19,.,TGTGCCAGTAGTCCAGTGGACAGGGTGAACACTGAAGCTTTCTTT,CASSPVDRVNTEAFF
.,TRBJ1-2,15,TRBV7-9,few,TGTGCCAGCAGCTTCGAGGGGACACGGGAGGGGAGCTACACCTTC,CASSFEGTREGSYTF
.,TRBJ2-5,13,TRBV28,.,TGTGCCAGCAGTTTATCAGGCCCGGAGACCCAGTACTTC,CASSLSGPETQYF
.,TRBJ1-1,13,TRBV9,.,TGTGCCAGCAGCGTGAGTGGGAACACTGAAGCTTTCTTT,CASSVSGNTEAFF
TRBD1,TRBJ2-7,15,TRBV7-3,.,TGTGCCAGCAGCTTGGAGGGACAGGGGGTTTACGAGCAGTACTTC,CASSLEGQGVYEQYF
TRBD2,TRBJ2-1,15,TRBV5-1,.,TGCGCCAGCAGCTGGGGGAGGGGATACTACAATGAGCAGTTCTTC,CASSWGRGYYNEQFF
TRBD1,TRBJ1-2,15,TRBV5-1,.,TGCGCCAGCAGCTCGGGACAGGTTAACTCCTATGGCTACACCTTC,CASSSGQVNSYGYTF
.,TRBJ1-2,13,TRBV6-5,.,TGTGCCCTTGTAAGCGACGGAGACTATGGCTACACCTTC,CALVSDGDYGYTF